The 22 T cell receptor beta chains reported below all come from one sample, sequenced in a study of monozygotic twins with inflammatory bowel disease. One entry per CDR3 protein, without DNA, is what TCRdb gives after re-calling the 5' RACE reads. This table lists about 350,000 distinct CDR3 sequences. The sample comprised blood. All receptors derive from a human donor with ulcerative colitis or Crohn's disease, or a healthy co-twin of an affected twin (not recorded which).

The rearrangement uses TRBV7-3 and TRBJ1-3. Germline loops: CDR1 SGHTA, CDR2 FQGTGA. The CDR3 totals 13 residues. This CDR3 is CASRQSSGNTIYF.

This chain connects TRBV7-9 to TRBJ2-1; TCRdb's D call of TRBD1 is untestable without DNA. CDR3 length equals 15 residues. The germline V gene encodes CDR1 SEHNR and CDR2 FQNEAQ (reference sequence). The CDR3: CASSLDSFTWDEQFF.

CDR3 residues: CASRPGQKNTEAFF. The chain couples TRBV5-1 to TRBJ1-1; lacking DNA, the TRBD1 call made by TCRdb goes unchecked. The CDR3 has 14 amino acids. Germline CDR1 SGHRS, CDR2 YFSETQ.

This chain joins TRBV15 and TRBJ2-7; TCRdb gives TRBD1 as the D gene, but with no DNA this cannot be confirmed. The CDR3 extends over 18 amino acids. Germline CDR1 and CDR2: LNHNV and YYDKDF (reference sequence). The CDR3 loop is CATSSRGIPGRTSYEQYF. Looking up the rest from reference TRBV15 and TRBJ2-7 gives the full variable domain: DAMVIQNPRYQVTQFGKPVTLSCSQTLNHNVMYWYQQKSSQAPKLLFHYYDKDFNNEADTPDNFQSRRPNTSFCFLDIRSPGLGDTAMYLCATSSRGIPGRTSYEQYFGPGTRLTVT.

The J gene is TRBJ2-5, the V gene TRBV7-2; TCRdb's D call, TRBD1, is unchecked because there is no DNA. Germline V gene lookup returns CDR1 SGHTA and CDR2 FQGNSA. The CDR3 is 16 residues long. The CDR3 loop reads CASSLEGRLRGETQYF.

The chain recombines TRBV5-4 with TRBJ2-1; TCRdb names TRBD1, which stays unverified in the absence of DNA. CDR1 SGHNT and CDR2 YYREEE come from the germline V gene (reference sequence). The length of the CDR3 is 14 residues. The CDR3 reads CASSPADSFNEQFF.

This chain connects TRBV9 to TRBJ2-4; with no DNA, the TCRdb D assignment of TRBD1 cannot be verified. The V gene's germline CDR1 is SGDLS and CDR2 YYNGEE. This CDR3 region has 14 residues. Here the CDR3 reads CASSVEGGGNIQYF.

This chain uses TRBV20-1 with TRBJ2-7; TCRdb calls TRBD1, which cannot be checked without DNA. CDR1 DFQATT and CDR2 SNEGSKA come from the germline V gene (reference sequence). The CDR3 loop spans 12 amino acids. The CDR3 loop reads CSGTGGLYEQYF.

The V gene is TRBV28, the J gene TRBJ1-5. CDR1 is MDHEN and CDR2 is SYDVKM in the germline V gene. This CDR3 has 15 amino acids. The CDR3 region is CASTKLEGRNQPQHF. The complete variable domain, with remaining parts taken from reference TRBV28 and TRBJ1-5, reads DVKVTQSSRYLVKRTGEKVFLECVQDMDHENMFWYRQDPGLGLRLIYFSYDVKMKEKGDIPEGYSVSREKKERFSLILESASTNQTSMYLCASTKLEGRNQPQHFGDGTRLSIL.

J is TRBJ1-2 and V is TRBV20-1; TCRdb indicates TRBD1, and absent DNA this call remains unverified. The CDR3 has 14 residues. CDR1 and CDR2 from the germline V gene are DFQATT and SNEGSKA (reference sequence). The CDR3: CSARRVATNYGYTF.

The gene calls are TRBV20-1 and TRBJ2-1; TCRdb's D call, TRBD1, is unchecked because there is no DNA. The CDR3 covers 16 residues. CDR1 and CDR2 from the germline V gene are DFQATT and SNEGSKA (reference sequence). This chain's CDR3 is CSALALQGSSYNEQFF.

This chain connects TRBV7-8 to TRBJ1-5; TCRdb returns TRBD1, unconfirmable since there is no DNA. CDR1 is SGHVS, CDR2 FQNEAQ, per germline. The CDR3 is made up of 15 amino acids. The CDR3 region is CASSRQAISNQPQHF.

The CDR3 region is CASSDTYNEQFF. The rearrangement uses TRBV10-1 and TRBJ2-1. Germline values: CDR1 WNHNN, CDR2 SYGVQD (reference sequence). This CDR3 spans 12 amino acids.

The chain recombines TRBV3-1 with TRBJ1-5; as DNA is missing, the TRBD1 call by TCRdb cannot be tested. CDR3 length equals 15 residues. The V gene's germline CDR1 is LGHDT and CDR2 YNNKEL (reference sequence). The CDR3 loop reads CASSQTLYSNQPQHF.

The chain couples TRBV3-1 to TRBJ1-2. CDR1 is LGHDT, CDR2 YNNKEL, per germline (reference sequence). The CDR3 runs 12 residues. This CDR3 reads CVSSLLDYGYTF.

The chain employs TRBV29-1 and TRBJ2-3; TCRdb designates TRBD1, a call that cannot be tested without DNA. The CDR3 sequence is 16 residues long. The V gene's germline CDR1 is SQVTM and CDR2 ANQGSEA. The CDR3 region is CSVEAGGFWQADTQYF.

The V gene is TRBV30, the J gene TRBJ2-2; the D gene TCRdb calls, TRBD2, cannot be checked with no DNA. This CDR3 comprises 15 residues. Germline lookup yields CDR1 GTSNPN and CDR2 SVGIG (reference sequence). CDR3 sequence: CAWSIGGGPTGELFF.

The CDR3 loop reads CASSLTPRRETQYF. This sequence joins TRBV7-9 and TRBJ2-5; the D call of TRBD2 rests on TCRdb alone, since no DNA is present to check it. The CDR3 length is 14 residues. CDR1 SEHNR and CDR2 FQNEAQ come from the germline V gene (reference sequence).

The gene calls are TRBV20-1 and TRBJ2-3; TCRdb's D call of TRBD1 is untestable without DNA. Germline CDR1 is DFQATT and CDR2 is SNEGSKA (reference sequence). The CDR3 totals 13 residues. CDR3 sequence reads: CSALGANTDTQYF.

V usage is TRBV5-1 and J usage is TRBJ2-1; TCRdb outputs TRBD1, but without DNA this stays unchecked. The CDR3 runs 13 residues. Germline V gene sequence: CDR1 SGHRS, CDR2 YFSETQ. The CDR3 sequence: CASSPGQANEQFF.

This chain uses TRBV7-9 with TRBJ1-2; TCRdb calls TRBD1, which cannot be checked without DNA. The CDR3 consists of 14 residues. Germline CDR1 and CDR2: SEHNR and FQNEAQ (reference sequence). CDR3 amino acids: CASSLAGTKDGYTF.

The CDR3 region is CASSYGQASSYNEQFF. This chain joins TRBV7-9 and TRBJ2-1; the D gene TCRdb calls, TRBD1, cannot be checked with no DNA. From germline, CDR1 is SEHNR and CDR2 FQNEAQ (reference sequence). The CDR3 covers 16 residues.